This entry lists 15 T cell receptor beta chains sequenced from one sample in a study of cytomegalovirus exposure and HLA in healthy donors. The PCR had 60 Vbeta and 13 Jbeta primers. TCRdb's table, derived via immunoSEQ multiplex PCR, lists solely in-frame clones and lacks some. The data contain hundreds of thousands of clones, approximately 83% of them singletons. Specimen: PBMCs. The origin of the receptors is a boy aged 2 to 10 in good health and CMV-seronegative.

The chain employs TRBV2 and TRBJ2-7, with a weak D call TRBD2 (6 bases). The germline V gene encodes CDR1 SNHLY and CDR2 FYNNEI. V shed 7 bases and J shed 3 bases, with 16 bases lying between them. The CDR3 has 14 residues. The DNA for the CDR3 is TGTGCCAGCAAGTTTAACCCGGGGGTCTACGAGCAGTACTTC. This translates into CASKFNPGVYEQYF.

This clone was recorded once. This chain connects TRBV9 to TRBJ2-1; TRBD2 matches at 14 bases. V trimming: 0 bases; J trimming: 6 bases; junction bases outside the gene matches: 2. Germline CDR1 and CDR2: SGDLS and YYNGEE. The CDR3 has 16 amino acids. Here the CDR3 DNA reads TGTGCCAGCAGCGTAGGACTAGCGGGGGGGGGCAATGAGCAGTTCTTC. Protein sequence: CASSVGLAGGGNEQFF.

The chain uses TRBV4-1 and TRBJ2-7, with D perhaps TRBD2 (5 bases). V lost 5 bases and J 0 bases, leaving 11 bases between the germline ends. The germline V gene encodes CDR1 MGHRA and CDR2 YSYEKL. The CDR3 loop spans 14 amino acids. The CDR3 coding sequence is TGCGCCAGCAGCGCCGGGATTCTCTCCTACGAGCAGTACTTC. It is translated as CASSAGILSYEQYF.

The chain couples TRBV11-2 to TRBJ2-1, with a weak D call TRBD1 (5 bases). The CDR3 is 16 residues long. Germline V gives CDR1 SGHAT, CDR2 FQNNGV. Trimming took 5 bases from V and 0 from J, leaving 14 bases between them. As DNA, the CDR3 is TGTGCCAGCAGCCAGGCCCCAGGGTACTCCTACAATGAGCAGTTCTTC. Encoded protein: CASSQAPGYSYNEQFF.

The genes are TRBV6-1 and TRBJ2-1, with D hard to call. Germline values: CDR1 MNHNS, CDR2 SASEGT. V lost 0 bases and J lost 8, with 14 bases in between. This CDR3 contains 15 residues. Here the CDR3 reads CASSEALRGLDEQFF. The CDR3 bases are TGTGCCAGCAGTGAAGCGCTTCGAGGTCTTGATGAGCAGTTCTTC.

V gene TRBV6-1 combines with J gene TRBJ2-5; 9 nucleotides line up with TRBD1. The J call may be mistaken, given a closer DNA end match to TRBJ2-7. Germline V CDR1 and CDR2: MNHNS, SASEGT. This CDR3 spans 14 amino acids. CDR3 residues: CASKRDRATHEQYF. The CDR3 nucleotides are TGTGCCAGCAAAAGGGACAGGGCTACCCACGAGCAGTACTTC.

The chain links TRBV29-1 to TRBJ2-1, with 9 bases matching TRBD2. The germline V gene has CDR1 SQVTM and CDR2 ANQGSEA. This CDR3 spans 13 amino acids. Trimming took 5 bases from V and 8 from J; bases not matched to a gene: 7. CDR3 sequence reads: CSVSGGPLDEQFF. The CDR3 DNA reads TGCAGCGTTAGCGGGGGGCCGCTCGATGAGCAGTTCTTC.

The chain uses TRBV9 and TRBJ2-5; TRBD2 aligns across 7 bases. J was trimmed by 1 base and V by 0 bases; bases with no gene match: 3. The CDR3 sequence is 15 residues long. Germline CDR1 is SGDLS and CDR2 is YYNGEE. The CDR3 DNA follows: TGTGCCAGCAGCGTAGACGGCGGGAGCCAAGAGACCCAGTACTTC. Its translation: CASSVDGGSQETQYF.

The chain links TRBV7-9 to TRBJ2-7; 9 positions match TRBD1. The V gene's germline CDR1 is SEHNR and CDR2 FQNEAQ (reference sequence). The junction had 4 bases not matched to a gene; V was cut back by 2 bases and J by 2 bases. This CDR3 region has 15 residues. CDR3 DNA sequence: TGTGCCAGCAGCTTAACAGGGGGCAGAGCCTACGAGCAGTACTTC. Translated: CASSLTGGRAYEQYF.

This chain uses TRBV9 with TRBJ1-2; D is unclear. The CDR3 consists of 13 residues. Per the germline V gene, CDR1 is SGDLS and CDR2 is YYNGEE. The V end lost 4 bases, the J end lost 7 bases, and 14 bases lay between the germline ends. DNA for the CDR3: TGTGCCAGCAGCTCCCCCGAGGGATCTGGCTACACCTTC. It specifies CASSSPEGSGYTF. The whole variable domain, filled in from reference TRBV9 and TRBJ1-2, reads DSGVTQTPKHLITATGQRVTLRCSPRSGDLSVYWYQQSLDQGLQFLIQYYNGEERAKGNILERFSAQQFPDLHSELNLSSLELGDSALYFCASSSPEGSGYTFGSGTRLTVV.

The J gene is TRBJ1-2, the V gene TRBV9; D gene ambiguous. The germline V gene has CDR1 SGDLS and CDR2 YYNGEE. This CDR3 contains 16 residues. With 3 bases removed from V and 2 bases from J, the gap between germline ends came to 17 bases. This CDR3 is CASSAPPGPANYGYTF. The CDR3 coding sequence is TGTGCCAGCAGCGCCCCCCCAGGCCCCGCAAACTATGGCTACACCTTC.

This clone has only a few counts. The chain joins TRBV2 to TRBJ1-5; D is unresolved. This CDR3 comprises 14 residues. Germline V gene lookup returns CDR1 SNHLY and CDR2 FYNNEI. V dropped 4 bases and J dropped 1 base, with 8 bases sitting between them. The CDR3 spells CASSVYRSNQPQHF. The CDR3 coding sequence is TGTGCCAGCAGTGTCTACAGAAGCAATCAGCCCCAGCATTTT.

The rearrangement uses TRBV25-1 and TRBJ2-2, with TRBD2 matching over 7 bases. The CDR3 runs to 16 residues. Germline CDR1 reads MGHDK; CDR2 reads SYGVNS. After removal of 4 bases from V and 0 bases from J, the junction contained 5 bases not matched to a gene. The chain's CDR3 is CASSGRLASNTGELFF. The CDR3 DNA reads TGTGCCAGCAGTGGCCGACTAGCATCGAACACCGGGGAGCTGTTTTTT.

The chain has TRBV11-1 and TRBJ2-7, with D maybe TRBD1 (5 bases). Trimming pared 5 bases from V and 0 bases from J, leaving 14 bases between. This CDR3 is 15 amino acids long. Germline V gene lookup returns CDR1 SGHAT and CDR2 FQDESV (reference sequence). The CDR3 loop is CASSNEQAYSYEQYF. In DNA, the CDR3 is TGTGCCAGCAGCAACGAACAGGCATACTCCTACGAGCAGTACTTC.

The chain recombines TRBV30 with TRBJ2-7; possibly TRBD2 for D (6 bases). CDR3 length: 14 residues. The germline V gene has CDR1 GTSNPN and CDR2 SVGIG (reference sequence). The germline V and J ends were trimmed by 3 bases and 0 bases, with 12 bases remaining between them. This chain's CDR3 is CAWSAGLTSYEQYF. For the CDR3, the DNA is TGTGCCTGGAGCGCGGGACTGACCTCCTACGAGCAGTACTTC.